The T cell receptor beta chain described here comes from a study of technical replicates of blood from a handful of donors. This clone was counted a few times. The method was immunoSEQ multiplex PCR; TCRdb's version includes in-frame clones alone and lacks a portion of them. This sample has more than 65,000 clones, with roughly 94% found just once. The CDR3 totals 13 residues. Trimming at V came to 5 bases and at J to 7 bases, leaving 4 bases not matched to a gene. Germline loops: CDR1 MGHRA, CDR2 YSYEKL. This sequence originates from a human donor in good health. V and J are TRBV4-1 and TRBJ1-5; TRBD1 aligns across 8 bases. Sequencing was done on a sample of T cells isolated from PBMCs. CDR3: CASSFPGGQPQHF. CDR3 bases: TGCGCCAGCAGCTTCCCAGGGGGCCAGCCCCAGCATTTT.